The 15 T cell receptor beta chains reported below all come from one sample, sequenced in a study of blood T cells in healthy people across ages. Through a sample-barcoded 5' primer and a J-beta primer mix, a second PCR was run for roughly 6 to 12 cycles. MiXCR, run by TCRdb on the 5' RACE reads, gives a single entry per CDR3 protein. The sample has roughly 570,000 distinct CDR3 sequences; 25% to 30% are singletons. Sequences were obtained from blood. These receptors all stem from a woman between 70 and 85 years old in good health.

V gene TRBV18 combines with J gene TRBJ2-7; 8 bases match TRBD1. V lost 3 bases to trimming and J lost 5 bases; unmatched junction nucleotides: 9. This CDR3 has 15 residues. The V gene's germline CDR1 is KGHSH and CDR2 LQKENI. The CDR3 DNA reads TGTGCCAGCTCACCTGATCTCAGGGGGCAGGACGAGCAGTACTTC. Protein product: CASSPDLRGQDEQYF.

J is TRBJ2-3 and V is TRBV10-3; unclear D gene. The CDR3 is 14 residues long. V lost 5 bases to trimming and J lost 0 bases, with 9 bases between them. The V gene's germline CDR1 is ENHRY and CDR2 SYGVKD. The CDR3 DNA reads as TGTGCCATCAGTTCTCGATCTAGCACAGATACGCAGTATTTT. Translating it yields CAISSRSSTDTQYF.

This clonotype was picked up a small number of times. J is TRBJ2-1 and V is TRBV4-2; 14 bases map to TRBD2. Germline-derived CDR1 and CDR2 are LGHNA and YNFKEQ. The CDR3 consists of 16 residues. The ends lost 1 base at V and 15 bases at J; junction bases unmatched: 11. The CDR3 is CASSQVSGTSGSEVFF. The CDR3, as DNA: TGTGCCAGCAGCCAAGTCTCCGGGACTAGCGGGAGTGAGGTGTTCTTC.

J is TRBJ2-2 and V is TRBV27; TRBD1 aligns across 8 bases. V trimming: 10 bases; J trimming: 0 bases; junction bases outside the gene matches: 4. There are 14 residues in the CDR3. Germline CDR1 MNHEY, CDR2 SMNVEV (reference sequence). CDR3: CATTTGANTGELFF. The CDR3 region has the DNA TGTGCCACTACGACAGGGGCGAACACCGGGGAGCTGTTTTTT.

V gene TRBV4-3 combines with J gene TRBJ2-7; 8 bases match TRBD1. The CDR3 covers 14 residues. Germline-derived CDR1 and CDR2 are LGHNA and YSLEER. The ends lost 2 bases at V and 6 bases at J; junction bases unmatched: 6. CDR3 in amino acids: CASSQSGQGAEQYF. In nucleotides, the CDR3 is TGCGCCAGCAGCCAATCCGGACAGGGTGCCGAGCAGTACTTC.

This clonotype was seen a handful of times. This chain connects TRBV27 to TRBJ2-1; D possibly uses TRBD1 or TRBD2 (7 bases each). The DNA matches TRBJ2-7 better at its end, which makes the J call doubtful. Germline lookup yields CDR1 MNHEY and CDR2 SMNVEV (reference sequence). This CDR3 spans 14 amino acids. The CDR3 here is CASSSRGGAYEQYF. Here the CDR3 DNA reads TGTGCCAGCAGTAGCAGGGGGGGAGCTTACGAGCAGTACTTC.

J is TRBJ1-3 and V is TRBV7-2, with D possibly matching TRBD1 (5 bases). Germline CDR1 reads SGHTA; CDR2 reads FQGNSA. The V and J ends lost 5 bases and 3 bases respectively, with 17 bases between them. The CDR3 has 16 amino acids. The CDR3 protein is CASSRQGGGSGNTIYF. The CDR3 bases are TGTGCCAGCAGCCGCCAAGGTGGGGGGAGTGGAAACACCATATATTTT.

The CDR3 DNA reads as TGCAGCGTTGAAGATTTCCAGGGGGCAAGAGATGGCTACACCTTC. Translated: CSVEDFQGARDGYTF. This rearrangement joins TRBV29-1 to TRBJ1-2; 8 nucleotides line up with TRBD1. The CDR3 has 15 residues. The germline CDR1 and CDR2 sequences are SQVTM and ANQGSEA. J lost 6 bases, V lost 0 bases, and 9 bases had no gene match.

V gene TRBV18 combines with J gene TRBJ1-2, with D perhaps matching TRBD1 (6 bases). CDR1 KGHSH and CDR2 LQKENI come from the germline V gene. This CDR3 spans 11 amino acids. V shed 5 bases and J shed 8 bases, with 9 bases lying between them. The CDR3 loop reads CASSAGDGYTF. CDR3 sequence (DNA): TGTGCCAGCTCAGCAGGGGACGGCTACACCTTC.

In its sample, this clonotype was seen a few times. The chain employs TRBV7-8 and TRBJ1-1, with 7 nucleotides matching TRBD1. Germline V lookup: CDR1 SGHVS, CDR2 FQNEAQ. Trimming at V came to 2 bases and at J to 3 bases, leaving 3 bases not matched to a gene. This CDR3 comprises 14 residues. The CDR3 DNA sequence: TGTGCCAGCAGCTTAACAGACAGGGACACTGAAGCTTTCTTT. It encodes CASSLTDRDTEAFF. Full variable domain (missing parts from reference TRBV7-8 and TRBJ1-1): GAGVSQSPRYKVAKRGQDVALRCDPISGHVSLFWYQQALGQGPEFLTYFQNEAQLDKSGLPSDRFFAERPEGSVSTLKIQRTQQEDSAVYLCASSLTDRDTEAFFGQGTRLTVV.

In this sample, this clonotype turned up a few times. CDR3 sequence (DNA): TGTGCCAGCAGCTCCAGGGAAGGGACCCAGTACTTC. Amino acids: CASSSREGTQYF. The chain has TRBV7-2 and TRBJ2-5; TRBD1 is a possible D gene (5 bases). The CDR3 totals 12 residues. V lost 4 bases, J lost 7 bases, and 10 bases lay in between. The germline CDR1 and CDR2 sequences are SGHTA and FQGNSA.

This clonotype appeared a single time. The V and J genes are TRBV20-1 and TRBJ1-2; the D gene is possibly TRBD1 (5 bases). The ends were cut back, 3 bases at V and 8 bases at J, with 19 bases in the middle. The germline V gene has CDR1 DFQATT and CDR2 SNEGSKA (reference sequence). The length of the CDR3 is 14 residues. CDR3 DNA: TGCAGTGCTAGGGGGACTTTCGGGGTAGAAGGCTACACCTTC. It specifies CSARGTFGVEGYTF.

The V gene is TRBV29-1, the J gene TRBJ2-7, with 7 bases lining up with TRBD2. The CDR3 extends over 12 amino acids. Germline-derived CDR1 and CDR2 are SQVTM and ANQGSEA. After removal of 6 bases from V and 5 bases from J, the junction contained 7 bases not matched to a gene. The CDR3 reads CSVLSGRHEQYF. Here the CDR3 DNA reads TGCAGCGTCCTGTCCGGGAGGCACGAGCAGTACTTC.

In its sample, this clonotype was seen a few times. The chain has TRBV5-1 and TRBJ1-3; D is ambiguous. From germline, CDR1 is SGHRS and CDR2 YFSETQ. V was trimmed by 4 bases and J by 2 bases, leaving 13 bases between them. This CDR3 comprises 15 residues. CDR3 sequence reads: CASSELGSPGNTIYF. The CDR3 bases are TGCGCCAGCAGCGAGCTGGGCTCGCCTGGAAACACCATATATTTT.

This clonotype was detected only a few times. The chain combines TRBV7-2 with TRBJ1-1; perhaps TRBD1 as D (5 bases). Germline assignment: CDR1 SGHTA and CDR2 FQGNSA. CDR3 size: 14 residues. Trimming removed 2 bases from V and 10 bases from J, with 17 bases in between. CDR3 nucleotide sequence: TGTGCCAGCAGCTTAAATCGTGGGCAGGGCCCAGCTTTCTTT. As protein: CASSLNRGQGPAFF.